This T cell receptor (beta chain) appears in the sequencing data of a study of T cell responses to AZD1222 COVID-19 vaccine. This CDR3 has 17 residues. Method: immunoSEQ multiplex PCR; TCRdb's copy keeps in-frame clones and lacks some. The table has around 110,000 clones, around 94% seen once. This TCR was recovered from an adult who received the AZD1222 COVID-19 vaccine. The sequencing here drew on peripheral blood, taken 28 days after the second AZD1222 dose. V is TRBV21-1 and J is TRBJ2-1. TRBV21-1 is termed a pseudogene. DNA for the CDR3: TGTGCCAGCAGCGAAGAGAGGCTCCACAGCTCCTACAATGAGCAGTTCTTC. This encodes CASSEERLHSSYNEQFF.